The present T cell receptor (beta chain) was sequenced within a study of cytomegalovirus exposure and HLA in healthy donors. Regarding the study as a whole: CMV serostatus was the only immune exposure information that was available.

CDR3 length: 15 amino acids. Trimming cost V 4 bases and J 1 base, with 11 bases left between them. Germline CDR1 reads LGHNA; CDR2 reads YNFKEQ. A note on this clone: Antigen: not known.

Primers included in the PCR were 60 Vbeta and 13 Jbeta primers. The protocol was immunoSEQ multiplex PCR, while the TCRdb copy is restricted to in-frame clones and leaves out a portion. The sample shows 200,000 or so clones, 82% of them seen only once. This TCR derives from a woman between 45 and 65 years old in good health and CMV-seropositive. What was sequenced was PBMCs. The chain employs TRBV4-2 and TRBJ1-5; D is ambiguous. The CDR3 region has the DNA TGTGCCAGCAGCCCGGACGGAGGCAGCAATCAGCCCCAGCATTTT. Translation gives CASSPDGGSNQPQHF.